Listed below are T cell receptor beta chains from one sample, sequenced in a study of cytomegalovirus exposure and HLA in healthy donors. Method: immunoSEQ multiplex PCR; TCRdb's copy keeps in-frame clones and lacks some. This sample has under 200,000 clones, with 80% to 85% found just once. The material sequenced was PBMCs. The receptors stem from a human donor in good health. The CDR3 runs from the conserved cysteine through the conserved F or W. The order of the fields is clone size, D gene, V gene, J gene, CDR3 protein, CDR3 DNA. D genes are given only for firm matches. Some rows have no size entry. The others give once, few or many, or a class for an expanded clone.

-	-	TRBV11-2	TRBJ2-7	CASSLDRFREPYEQYF	TGTGCCAGCAGCTTAGATCGCTTCCGAGAGCCCTACGAGCAGTACTTC
few	-	TRBV4-2	TRBJ1-5	CASSQEDISNQPQHF	TGTGCCAGCAGCCAAGAGGACATTAGCAATCAGCCCCAGCATTTT
-	TRBD1	TRBV5-1	TRBJ1-5	CASSVTRQGAHQPQHF	TGCGCCAGCAGCGTAACCCGACAGGGGGCCCATCAGCCCCAGCATTTT
-	-	TRBV18	TRBJ2-1	CASSPQQSSYNEQFF	TGTGCCAGCTCACCCCAACAGAGCTCCTACAATGAGCAGTTCTTC
-	TRBD2	TRBV7-6	TRBJ2-1	CASSLGLAAYEQFF	TGTGCCAGCAGCTTAGGCCTAGCGGCCTATGAGCAGTTCTTC
-	-	TRBV2	TRBJ1-5	CASSDRGGNQPQHF	TGTGCCAGCAGTGACAGGGGTGGCAATCAGCCCCAGCATTTT
-	-	TRBV7-2	TRBJ2-6	CASSFDYPGANVLTF	TGTGCCAGCAGCTTCGACTATCCTGGGGCCAACGTCCTGACTTTC
-	-	TRBV5-4	TRBJ1-1	CASSTGQSPNTEAFF	TGTGCCAGCAGCACCGGACAGTCCCCGAACACTGAAGCTTTCTTT
once	-	TRBV11-3	TRBJ2-7	CASSLDLEAYEQYF	TGTGCCAGCAGCTTAGATTTAGAAGCTTACGAGCAGTACTTC
-	-	TRBV5-6	TRBJ1-1	CASSLELRGAIEAFF	TGTGCCAGCAGCTTGGAACTCCGGGGGGCGATTGAAGCTTTCTTT
-	-	TRBV25-1	TRBJ2-7	CASSDPQGFEYEQYF	TGTGCCAGCAGTGATCCACAGGGTTTTGAGTACGAGCAGTACTTC
-	TRBD2	TRBV9	TRBJ2-2	CASRIGTSGTGELFF	TGTGCCAGCAGGATTGGGACTAGCGGCACCGGGGAGCTGTTTTTT
few	-	TRBV6-5	TRBJ2-7	CASTQGEDGPYEQYF	TGTGCCAGCACCCAAGGGGAGGACGGTCCCTACGAGCAGTACTTC